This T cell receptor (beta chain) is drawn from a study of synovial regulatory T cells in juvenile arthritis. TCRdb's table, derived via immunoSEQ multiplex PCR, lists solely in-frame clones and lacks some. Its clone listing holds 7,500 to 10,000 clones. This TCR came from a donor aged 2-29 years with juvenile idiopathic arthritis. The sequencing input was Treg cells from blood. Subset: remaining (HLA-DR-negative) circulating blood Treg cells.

The CDR3 is CASSVSGGVRETQYF. The gene calls are TRBV9 and TRBJ2-5; absent DNA, TCRdb's TRBD2 call cannot be checked. The CDR3 extends over 15 amino acids. No DNA has been recorded. Germline CDR1 and CDR2: SGDLS and YYNGEE.